The rows below give T cell receptor beta chains drawn from one sample of a study of blood T cells in healthy people across ages. TCRdb passed the 5' RACE reads through MiXCR, listing each CDR3 protein once. The sample holds around 1,500,000 distinct CDR3 sequences, over 25% seen once. Material for sequencing was blood. The source is a woman aged 30 to 39 in good health. The CDR3 runs from the conserved cysteine through the conserved F or W. Each record gives: J gene, clone size, D gene, V gene, CDR3 protein, CDR3 DNA. A D gene is named only where the DNA matches it firmly. Not every row has a clone size; where given, it reads once, few, many or a size class.

TRBJ2-4	.	.	TRBV7-9	CASSSQTDKNIQYF	TGTGCCAGCAGCTCCCAAACGGACAAAAACATTCAGTACTTC
TRBJ2-5	.	TRBD2	TRBV28	CANSLWGTSGQETQYF	TGTGCCAACAGTTTATGGGGGACTAGCGGCCAAGAGACCCAGTACTTC
TRBJ1-1	few	TRBD1	TRBV29-1	CSEQGGGNTEAFF	TGCAGCGAACAGGGGGGAGGGAACACTGAAGCTTTCTTT
TRBJ2-7	.	TRBD2	TRBV7-9	CASSPPRGTAYEQYF	TGTGCCAGCAGCCCACCGCGGGGGACGGCCTACGAGCAGTACTTC
TRBJ2-4	few	TRBD1	TRBV29-1	CSVEGDRGALAKNIQYF	TGCAGCGTTGAAGGCGACAGGGGGGCCTTGGCCAAAAACATTCAGTACTTC
TRBJ2-7	many	.	TRBV20-1	CSAYAGSYEQYF	TGCAGTGCTTACGCAGGTTCCTACGAGCAGTACTTC
TRBJ2-1	.	TRBD1	TRBV18	CASSTDRGFAEQFF	TGTGCCAGCTCTACGGACAGGGGTTTCGCTGAGCAGTTCTTC
TRBJ2-5	few	TRBD2	TRBV7-2	CASSWKRGETQYF	TGTGCCAGCAGCTGGAAGCGGGGGGAGACCCAGTACTTC
TRBJ1-4	.	.	TRBV4-1	CASSQEGFEKLFF	TGCGCCAGCAGCCAAGAAGGTTTCGAAAAACTGTTTTTT
TRBJ2-7	.	.	TRBV5-1	CASSIVGEEYEQYF	TGCGCCAGCAGCATAGTGGGAGAGGAGTACGAGCAGTACTTC
TRBJ2-7	few	.	TRBV6-1	CASSADLYEQYF	TGTGCCAGCAGCGCCGATCTTTACGAGCAGTACTTC
TRBJ2-2	.	TRBD2	TRBV6-2/TRBV6-3	CASSYSGGSTGELFF	TGTGCCAGCAGTTACTCTGGCGGGAGTACCGGGGAGCTGTTTTTT
TRBJ2-1	.	.	TRBV2	CASSEARSGRGYNEQFF	TGTGCCAGCAGTGAAGCGCGGAGCGGGCGGGGTTACAATGAGCAGTTCTTC
TRBJ2-7	.	TRBD2	TRBV27	CASSKLAGGQTRYEQYF	TGTGCCAGCAGTAAACTAGCGGGGGGCCAGACTCGATACGAGCAGTACTTC
TRBJ1-6	once	.	TRBV4-2	CASSPEGIIILGNSPLHF	TGTGCCAGCAGCCCCGAGGGGATTATTATTCTCGGGAATTCACCCCTCCACTTT
TRBJ2-7	few	TRBD1	TRBV3-1	CASSRGQGQRNEQYF	TGTGCCAGCAGCCGAGGACAGGGACAGCGGAACGAGCAGTACTTC
TRBJ2-6	many	.	TRBV9	CASSVEWFNTGANVLTF	TGTGCCAGCAGCGTAGAATGGTTCAATACTGGGGCCAACGTCCTGACTTTC
TRBJ2-5	few	.	TRBV28	CASSPLTGSRAQYF	TGTGCCAGCAGTCCACTGACAGGAAGCAGGGCCCAGTACTTC
TRBJ2-7	.	.	TRBV4-1	CASSQDQGRSYEQYF	TGCGCCAGCAGCCAAGATCAGGGAAGGTCCTACGAGCAGTACTTC
TRBJ2-2	.	.	TRBV5-1	CASSLDPGGTTGELFF	TGCGCCAGCAGCTTGGATCCCGGGGGCACCACCGGGGAGCTGTTTTTT
TRBJ2-5	.	.	TRBV6-2/TRBV6-3	CASSYSAGMVKTQYF	TGTGCCAGCAGTTACTCGGCGGGAATGGTCAAGACCCAGTACTTC
TRBJ2-4	few	.	TRBV10-3	CAISGTTSQGNIQYF	TGTGCCATCAGTGGGACTACTAGCCAAGGAAACATTCAGTACTTC
TRBJ2-7	.	.	TRBV14	CASGDKSSYEQYF	TGTGCCAGCGGGGACAAGAGTTCCTACGAGCAGTACTTC
TRBJ2-3	.	TRBD1	TRBV24-1	CATSDSRGQGYTDTQYF	TGTGCCACCAGTGATTCGCGAGGACAGGGGTACACAGATACGCAGTATTTT
TRBJ2-5	many	.	TRBV7-6	CASSLVVRETQYF	TGTGCCAGCAGCTTAGTTGTCCGGGAGACCCAGTACTTC
TRBJ2-7	many	TRBD1	TRBV6-1	CASSAPPTGLHLEQYF	TGTGCCAGCAGTGCCCCTCCGACAGGGCTGCATTTGGAGCAGTACTTC
TRBJ1-1	few	.	TRBV7-9	CASSPRAESTEAFF	TGTGCCAGCAGCCCCCGGGCTGAGAGCACTGAAGCTTTCTTT
TRBJ2-7	.	TRBD1	TRBV28	CASSRQGRSEQYF	TGTGCCAGCAGTAGACAGGGGAGGTCCGAGCAGTACTTC
TRBJ2-3	.	.	TRBV5-1	CASSSSRAADTQYF	TGCGCCAGCAGCTCGTCCCGGGCGGCAGATACGCAGTATTTT
TRBJ2-3	.	TRBD1	TRBV29-1	CSVESRQGRSTDTQYF	TGCAGCGTTGAAAGCAGACAGGGAAGAAGCACAGATACGCAGTATTTT
TRBJ2-3	many	.	TRBV7-3	CASSPTARDTQYF	TGTGCCAGCAGCCCTACCGCTAGAGATACGCAGTATTTT
TRBJ1-1	few	TRBD1	TRBV7-2	CASSLMDRSAFF	TGTGCCAGCAGCTTAATGGACAGGTCGGCTTTCTTT
TRBJ1-2	many	.	TRBV6-2/TRBV6-3	CASSDPLAGLEGYTF	TGTGCCAGCAGCGACCCGTTGGCAGGGCTTGAAGGCTACACCTTC
TRBJ2-3	many	TRBD1	TRBV12-3/TRBV12-4	CASRPLPGTGRTDTQYF	TGTGCCAGCAGACCCCTTCCCGGGACAGGCCGAACAGATACGCAGTATTTT
TRBJ1-5	.	.	TRBV12-3/TRBV12-4	CASSRSDVDQPQHF	TGTGCCAGCAGTCGATCCGACGTCGATCAGCCCCAGCATTTT
TRBJ1-3	.	.	TRBV29-1	CSVYEGNTIYF	TGCAGCGTTTACGAGGGGAACACCATATATTTT
TRBJ1-2	.	.	TRBV20-1	CSVRDRRQYYGYTF	TGCAGTGTTAGAGATCGGAGGCAGTACTATGGCTACACCTTC
TRBJ1-2	many	.	TRBV29-1	CSVDIAEAVHYGYTF	TGCAGCGTTGATATAGCCGAGGCGGTTCACTATGGCTACACCTTC
TRBJ2-7	few	.	TRBV20-1	CSARRAGASHEQYF	TGCAGTGCTAGAAGGGCAGGGGCAAGCCACGAGCAGTACTTC
TRBJ2-7	many	TRBD2	TRBV2	CASTLLRAGPYEQYF	TGTGCCAGCACCCTCTTACGAGCGGGACCCTACGAGCAGTACTTC